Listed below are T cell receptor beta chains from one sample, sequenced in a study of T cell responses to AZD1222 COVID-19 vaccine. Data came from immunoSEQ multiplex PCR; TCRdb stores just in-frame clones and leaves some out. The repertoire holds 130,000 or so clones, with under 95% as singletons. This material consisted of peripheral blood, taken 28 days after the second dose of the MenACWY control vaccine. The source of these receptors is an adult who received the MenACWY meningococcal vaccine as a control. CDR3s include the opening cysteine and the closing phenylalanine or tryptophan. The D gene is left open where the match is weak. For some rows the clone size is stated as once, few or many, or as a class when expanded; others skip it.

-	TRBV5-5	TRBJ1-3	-	CASSFGPPGNTIYF	TGTGCCAGCAGCTTTGGGCCACCTGGAAACACCATATATTTT
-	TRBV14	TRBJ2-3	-	CASSIHTDTQYF	TGTGCCAGCAGCATCCACACAGATACGCAGTATTTT
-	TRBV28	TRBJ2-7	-	CASSLWAGPYEQYF	TGTGCCAGCAGTTTATGGGCAGGGCCCTACGAGCAGTACTTC
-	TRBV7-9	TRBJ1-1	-	CASSLEQIVGAFF	TGTGCCAGCAGCTTAGAACAGATAGTGGGAGCTTTCTTT
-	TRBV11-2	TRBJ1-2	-	CASSLEGLTGMHTF	TGTGCCAGCAGCTTGGAGGGTTTAACAGGGATGCACACCTTC
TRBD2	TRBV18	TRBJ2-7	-	CASSPKSSGTYEQYF	TGTGCCAGCTCACCAAAATCTAGCGGGACCTACGAGCAGTACTTC
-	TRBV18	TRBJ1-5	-	CASSPGTGNQPQHF	TGTGCCAGCTCACCAGGGACGGGCAATCAGCCCCAGCATTTT
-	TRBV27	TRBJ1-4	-	CASSLQTGRGHEKLFF	TGTGCCAGCAGTTTACAAACGGGAAGGGGCCATGAAAAACTGTTTTTT
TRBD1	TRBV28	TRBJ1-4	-	CASSRGGENEKLFF	TGTGCCAGCAGTAGAGGGGGCGAGAATGAAAAACTGTTTTTT
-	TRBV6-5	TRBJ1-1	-	CAAERNNDGIEAFF	TGTGCCGCCGAAAGAAATAATGACGGTATTGAAGCTTTCTTT
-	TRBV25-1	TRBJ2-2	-	CASSVPNTGELFF	TGTGCCAGCAGTGTCCCGAACACCGGGGAGCTGTTTTTT
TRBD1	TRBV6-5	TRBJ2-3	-	CASTRTGADTQYF	TGTGCCAGCACGAGAACAGGGGCAGATACGCAGTATTTT
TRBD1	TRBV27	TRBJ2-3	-	CASRDLTGGTDTQYF	TGTGCCAGCAGAGACTTGACAGGGGGCACAGATACGCAGTATTTT
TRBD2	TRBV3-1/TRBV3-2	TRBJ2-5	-	CASSQVLWLAGDGRRETQYF	TGTGCCAGCAGCCAAGTCTTGTGGCTAGCGGGAGATGGAAGAAGAGAGACCCAGTACTTC
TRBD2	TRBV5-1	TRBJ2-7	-	CASSPGLAGDEQYF	TGCGCCAGCAGCCCGGGACTAGCGGGAGACGAGCAGTACTTC
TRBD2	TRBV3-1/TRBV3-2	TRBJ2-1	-	CASSQFPSGTSPNEQFF	TGTGCCAGCAGCCAATTCCCCTCCGGGACTAGCCCCAATGAGCAGTTCTTC
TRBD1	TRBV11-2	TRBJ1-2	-	CASSLGGTGVVGYTF	TGTGCCAGCAGCTTAGGGGGGACAGGGGTAGTTGGCTACACCTTC
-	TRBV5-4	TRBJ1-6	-	CASSLQGVDNSPLHF	TGTGCCAGCAGCTTACAGGGTGTCGATAATTCACCCCTCCACTTT
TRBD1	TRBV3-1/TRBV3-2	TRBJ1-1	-	CASSQGDRMNTEAFF	TGTGCCAGCAGCCAAGGGGACAGGATGAACACTGAAGCTTTCTTT
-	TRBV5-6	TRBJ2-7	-	CASSLVSSLGQYF	TGTGCCAGCAGCTTGGTTTCCTCTCTAGGGCAGTACTTC
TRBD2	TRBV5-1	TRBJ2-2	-	CASSVMTGGPRELFF	TGCGCCAGCAGCGTGATGACGGGGGGGCCGAGGGAGCTGTTTTTT
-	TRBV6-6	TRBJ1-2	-	CASSYSWQDEGGYTF	TGTGCCAGCAGTTACTCGTGGCAGGATGAGGGCGGCTACACCTTC
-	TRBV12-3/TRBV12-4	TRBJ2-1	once	CASSPLGFNEQFF	TGTGCCAGCAGTCCTCTTGGGTTTAATGAGCAGTTCTTC
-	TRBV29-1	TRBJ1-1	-	CSAGRQDTEAFF	TGCAGCGCCGGACGGCAAGACACTGAAGCTTTCTTT
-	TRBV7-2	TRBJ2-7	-	CASSPIQGYEQYF	TGTGCCAGCAGCCCAATACAGGGTTACGAGCAGTACTTC
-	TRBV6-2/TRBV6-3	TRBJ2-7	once	CASSSTWSGYNHEQYF	TGTGCCAGCAGTTCGACCTGGTCAGGGTACAATCACGAGCAGTACTTC
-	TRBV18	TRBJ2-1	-	CASSQSRENEQFF	TGTGCCAGCTCACAATCCAGGGAGAATGAGCAGTTCTTC
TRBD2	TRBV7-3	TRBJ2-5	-	CASSLVGGPGTQYF	TGTGCCAGCAGCTTAGTGGGAGGGCCGGGGACCCAGTACTTC